This T cell receptor (beta chain) emerged from a study of glioma-infiltrating T cells after dendritic cell vaccination. The overall study: Patients received autologous tumor lysate-pulsed dendritic cell vaccination between about 2003 and 2013.

This CDR3 is built from 15 residues. Losses at the gene ends were 4 bases for V and 9 bases for J; bases not matched to a gene: 9. The germline CDR1 and CDR2 sequences are SEHNR and FQNEAQ (reference sequence). Produced via immunoSEQ multiplex PCR; TCRdb's table is partial and in-frame only. The profile shows approximately 100,000 clones, 79% of them singletons. The sample here was blood, taken before dendritic cell vaccination. The genes are TRBV7-9 and TRBJ2-1, with TRBD1 identical over 10 bases. The origin of this receptor is a human donor with glioblastoma. The CDR3, as DNA: TGTGCCAGCAGCTACGTGGACAGGGGGGATAGTGAGCAGTTCTTC. Protein product: CASSYVDRGDSEQFF.